These T cell receptor beta chains were read from a single sample in a study of regulatory T cells in long-lasting Graves disease. TCRdb analysed the multiplex PCR reads with MiXCR anew, one entry per CDR3 protein. The sample consists of about 420,000 distinct CDR3 sequences, about 17% of them appearing once. This sample was also put to use in a study of T cells in Graves' hyperthyroidism and ophthalmopathy.

The source material was peripheral blood mononuclear cells (PBMCs), sampled at new diagnosis, from a patient treated with antithyroid drugs. These receptors all come from a young woman with Graves disease. The CDR3 runs from the conserved cysteine through the conserved F or W. D genes are given only for firm matches. Size is stated for part of the rows, as once, few or many counts, or as a class when the clone is expanded.

>TRBV6-2/TRBV6-3|.|14|TRBJ1-1|few
TGTGCCAGCAGTTGGGGAAGAGGGCTCACTGAAGCTTTCTTT
CASSWGRGLTEAFF
>TRBV28|.|20|TRBJ2-7|many
TGTGCCAGCAGTTTAAATTTGGGCGACTCACCGAAAGCCAGCTCCTACGAGCAGTACTTC
CASSLNLGDSPKASSYEQYF
>TRBV2|.|11|TRBJ1-4|many
TGTGCCAGCAGTGACAATGAAAAACTGTTTTTT
CASSDNEKLFF
>TRBV2|.|12|TRBJ2-7|many
TGTGCCAGCAGTGAATCAGGTTACGAGCAGTACTTC
CASSESGYEQYF
>TRBV28|.|16|TRBJ2-7|many
TGTGCCAGCAGTTTATCCGACGGCATCCGGAGCTACGAGCAGTACTTC
CASSLSDGIRSYEQYF
>TRBV19|.|14|TRBJ1-5|few
TGTGCCAGTAGTACGATCCCAGGGAATCAGCCCCAGCATTTT
CASSTIPGNQPQHF
>TRBV12-3/TRBV12-4|TRBD2|17|TRBJ2-1|.
TGTGCCAGCAGCTACCCGGGACTAGCGGGAGTGGGCAATGAGCAGTTCTTC
CASSYPGLAGVGNEQFF
>TRBV2|.|13|TRBJ1-1|many
TGTGCCAGCAGTGAAGTTAGACGGTTTGAAGCTTTCTTT
CASSEVRRFEAFF
>TRBV7-2|.|16|TRBJ2-3|many
TGTGCCAGCAGCTTTTCTAGGGGGGGGGGCACAGATACGCAGTATTTT
CASSFSRGGGTDTQYF
>TRBV20-1|.|11|TRBJ2-2|few
TGCAGTGCTCTGGGGACCGGGGAGCTGTTTTTT
CSALGTGELFF
>TRBV10-2|.|15|TRBJ1-2|many
TGCGCCAGCAGTGAGTCAGGCAGGCGGAACTATGGCTACACCTTC
CASSESGRRNYGYTF
>TRBV7-8|TRBD2|16|TRBJ2-7|many
TGTGCCAGCAGCCCACAAGGGGTTGTAGCGGGATGGGAGCAGTACTTC
CASSPQGVVAGWEQYF
>TRBV2|.|13|TRBJ1-5|many
TGTGCCAGCGGACCACAATTCAATCAGCCCCAGCATTTT
CASGPQFNQPQHF
>TRBV20-1|TRBD2|16|TRBJ2-1|many
TGCAGTGCTAGAGACGGAGCGGGACTTCACCGCAATGAGCAGTTCTTC
CSARDGAGLHRNEQFF
>TRBV11-3|.|15|TRBJ2-5|few
TGTGCCAGCAGCTCGACGAGGCAGGGGTTAGAGACCCAGTACTTC
CASSSTRQGLETQYF
>TRBV27|TRBD2|15|TRBJ2-1|.
TGTGCCAGCAGTTTGACGGGACTAGCGTACAATGAGCAGTTCTTC
CASSLTGLAYNEQFF
>TRBV20-1|.|11|TRBJ2-1|.
TGCAGTGCTAGTGAACACAATGAGCAGTTCTTC
CSASEHNEQFF
>TRBV7-3|TRBD1|15|TRBJ2-3|many
TGTGCCAGCAGCACCGGACAGGGCCACACAGATACGCAGTATTTT
CASSTGQGHTDTQYF
>TRBV3-1|TRBD1|15|TRBJ1-6|.
TGTGCCAGCAGTCACGGACAGGGTGCGAATTCACCCCTCCACTTT
CASSHGQGANSPLHF
>TRBV28|.|15|TRBJ2-1|many
TGTGCCAGCAGTTTACGGGGGCGAAGAGCCAATGAGCAGTTCTTC
CASSLRGRRANEQFF
>TRBV7-2|.|15|TRBJ1-2|many
TGTGCCAGCAGCTTAGTAACGGGGCCCGTCGGGGGCTACACCTTC
CASSLVTGPVGGYTF
>TRBV30|.|15|TRBJ2-1|many
TGTGCCTGGGAGCCCCGGGGACTCCTCTACAATGAGCAGTTCTTC
CAWEPRGLLYNEQFF
>TRBV5-1|.|14|TRBJ2-1|many
TGCGCCAGCAGCTTGGAAAGGCGAGGCAATGAGCAGTTCTTC
CASSLERRGNEQFF
>TRBV10-3|.|13|TRBJ2-3|.
TGTGCCACTGGGGCAGGCTACACAGATACGCAGTATTTT
CATGAGYTDTQYF
>TRBV24-1|.|17|TRBJ2-3|.
TGTGCCACCAGTGATTTCCCTCCGGGAGAGCTCGCAGATACGCAGTATTTT
CATSDFPPGELADTQYF
>TRBV20-1|.|18|TRBJ2-1|.
TGCAGTGCTAGAGATTTTGCTTCCGGGGCTAGAGCCTCCAATGAGCAGTTCTTC
CSARDFASGARASNEQFF
>TRBV5-1|.|15|TRBJ2-3|many
TGCGCCAGCAGCTTGGCCGACCAGACCACAGATACGCAGTATTTT
CASSLADQTTDTQYF
>TRBV11-2|.|15|TRBJ2-7|many
TGTGCCAGCAGCTCCCTCGCGTTGAGCTCCTACGAGCAGTACTTC
CASSSLALSSYEQYF
>TRBV3-1|.|16|TRBJ1-1|many
TGTGCCAGCAGCCAAGGGGCGGGATACACGAACACTGAAGCTTTCTTT
CASSQGAGYTNTEAFF
>TRBV6-2/TRBV6-3|TRBD2|13|TRBJ2-1|.
TGTGCCAGCAGTTACGGACTAGGGAATGAGCAGTTCTTC
CASSYGLGNEQFF
>TRBV9|.|15|TRBJ2-1|.
TGTGCCAGCAGCAATGACGGTGGGATATACAATGAGCAGTTCTTC
CASSNDGGIYNEQFF
>TRBV20-1|.|14|TRBJ2-1|many
TGCAGTGCTAGAGTAGTGGCGAGAGACAATGAGCAGTTCTTC
CSARVVARDNEQFF
>TRBV20-1|.|16|TRBJ2-1|few
TGCAGTGCTAGACCTGGAGCGTTTTCCTCCTACAATGAGCAGTTCTTC
CSARPGAFSSYNEQFF
>TRBV30|TRBD2|13|TRBJ2-7|many
TGTGCCTGGACTAGCGGGACGTCCTACGAGCAGTACTTC
CAWTSGTSYEQYF
>TRBV3-1|TRBD2|11|TRBJ2-1|.
TGTGCCAGCACCCGGGGGGGGGAGCAGTTCTTC
CASTRGGEQFF
>TRBV27|TRBD2|18|TRBJ2-1|many
TGTGCCAGCAGTTTATCACCTCTAGCGGGAGGGCCGAAGAATGAGCAGTTCTTC
CASSLSPLAGGPKNEQFF
>TRBV28|TRBD2|15|TRBJ2-3|many
TGTGCCAGCAGTTACTGGACTAGCAGCACAGATACGCAGTATTTT
CASSYWTSSTDTQYF
>TRBV28|.|15|TRBJ1-4|many
TGTGCCAGCAGTTCCTCTAGGGCCCCTAATGAAAAACTGTTTTTT
CASSSSRAPNEKLFF
>TRBV6-9|.|16|TRBJ2-2|.
TGTGCCAGCAGTTACGCGCTCATGGGGAACACCGGGGAGCTGTTTTTT
CASSYALMGNTGELFF
>TRBV19|TRBD1|16|TRBJ1-1|.
TGTGCCAGTAGTCCCAGGGGGGGTCTCGGGAACACTGAAGCTTTCTTT
CASSPRGGLGNTEAFF
>TRBV2|TRBD1|13|TRBJ1-5|many
TGTGCCAGCAGTGGCACAGGGGGTCAGCCCCAGCATTTT
CASSGTGGQPQHF
>TRBV28|.|14|TRBJ2-3|many
TGTGCCAGCAGGCCCAGCGGACTGCCGGGTACGCAGTATTTT
CASRPSGLPGTQYF
>TRBV18|.|14|TRBJ2-2|many
TGTGCCAGCTCACCGCAGGGGAACACCGGGGAGCTGTTTTTT
CASSPQGNTGELFF
>TRBV9|.|16|TRBJ2-5|few
TGTGCCAGCAGCGTAGCTGGAGGGGGGCTCGGGGAGACCCAGTACTTC
CASSVAGGGLGETQYF